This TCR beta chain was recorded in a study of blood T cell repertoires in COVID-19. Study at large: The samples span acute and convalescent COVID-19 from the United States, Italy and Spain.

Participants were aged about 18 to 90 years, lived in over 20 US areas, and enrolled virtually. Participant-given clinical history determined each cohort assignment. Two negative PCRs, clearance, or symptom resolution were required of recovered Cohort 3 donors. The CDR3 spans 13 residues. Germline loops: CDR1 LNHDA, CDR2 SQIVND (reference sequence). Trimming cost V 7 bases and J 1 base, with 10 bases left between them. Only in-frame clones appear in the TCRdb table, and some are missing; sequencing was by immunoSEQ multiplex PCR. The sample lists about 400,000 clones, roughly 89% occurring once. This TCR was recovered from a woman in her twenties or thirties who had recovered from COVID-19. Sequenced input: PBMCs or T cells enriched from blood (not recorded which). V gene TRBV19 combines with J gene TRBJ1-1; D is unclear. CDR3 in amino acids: CASNLVGNTEAFF. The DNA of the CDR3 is TGTGCCAGTAATCTAGTTGGGAACACTGAAGCTTTCTTT.